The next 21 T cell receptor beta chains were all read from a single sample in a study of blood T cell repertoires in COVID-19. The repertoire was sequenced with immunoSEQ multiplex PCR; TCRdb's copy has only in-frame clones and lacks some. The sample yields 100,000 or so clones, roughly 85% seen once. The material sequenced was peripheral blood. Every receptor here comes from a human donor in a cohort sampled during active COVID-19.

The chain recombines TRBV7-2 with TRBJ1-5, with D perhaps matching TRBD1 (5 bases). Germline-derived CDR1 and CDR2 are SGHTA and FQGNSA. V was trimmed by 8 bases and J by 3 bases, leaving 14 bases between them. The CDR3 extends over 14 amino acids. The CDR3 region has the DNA TGTGCCAGCTCATCCGGGGGACTCAATCAGCCCCAGCATTTT. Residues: CASSSGGLNQPQHF.

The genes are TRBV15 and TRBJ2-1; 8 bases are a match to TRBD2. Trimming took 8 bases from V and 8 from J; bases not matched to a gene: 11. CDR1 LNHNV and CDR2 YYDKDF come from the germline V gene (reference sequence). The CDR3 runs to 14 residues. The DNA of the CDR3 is TGTGCCACCTCCTGGCGGGGGGCTAGAGATGAGCAGTTCTTC. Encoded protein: CATSWRGARDEQFF.

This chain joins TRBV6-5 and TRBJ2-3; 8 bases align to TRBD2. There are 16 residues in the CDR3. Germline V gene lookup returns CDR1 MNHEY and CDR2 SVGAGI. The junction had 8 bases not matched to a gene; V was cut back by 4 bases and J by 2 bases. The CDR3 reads CASSLPGLGITDTQYF. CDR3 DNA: TGTGCCAGCAGTTTACCGGGACTAGGTATCACAGATACGCAGTATTTT.

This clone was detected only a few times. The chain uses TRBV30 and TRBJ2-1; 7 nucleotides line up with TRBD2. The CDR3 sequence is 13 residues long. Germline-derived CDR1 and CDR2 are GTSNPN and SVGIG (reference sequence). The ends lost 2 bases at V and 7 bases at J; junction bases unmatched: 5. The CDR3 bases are TGTGCCTGGAGTCTCGGACTAGGGAATGAGCAGTTCTTC. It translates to CAWSLGLGNEQFF.

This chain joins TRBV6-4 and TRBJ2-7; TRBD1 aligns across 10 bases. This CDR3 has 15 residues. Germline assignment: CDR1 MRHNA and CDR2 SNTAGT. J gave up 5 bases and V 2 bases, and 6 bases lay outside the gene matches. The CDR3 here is CASSDLRDRGHEQYF. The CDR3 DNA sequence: TGTGCCAGCAGTGACCTTCGGGACAGGGGCCACGAGCAGTACTTC.

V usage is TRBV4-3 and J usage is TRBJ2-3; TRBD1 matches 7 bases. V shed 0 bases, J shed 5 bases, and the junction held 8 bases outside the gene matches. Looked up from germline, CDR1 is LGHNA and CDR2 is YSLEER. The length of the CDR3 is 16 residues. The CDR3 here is CASSQEGGGAQDTQYF. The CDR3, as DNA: TGCGCCAGCAGCCAAGAAGGGGGCGGTGCCCAAGATACGCAGTATTTT.

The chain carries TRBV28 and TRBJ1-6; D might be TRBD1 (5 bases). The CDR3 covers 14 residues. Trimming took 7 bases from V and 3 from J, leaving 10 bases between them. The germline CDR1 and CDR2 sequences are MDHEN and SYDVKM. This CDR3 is CASTQGFYNSPLHF. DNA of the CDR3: TGTGCCAGCACCCAGGGCTTCTATAATTCACCCCTCCACTTT.

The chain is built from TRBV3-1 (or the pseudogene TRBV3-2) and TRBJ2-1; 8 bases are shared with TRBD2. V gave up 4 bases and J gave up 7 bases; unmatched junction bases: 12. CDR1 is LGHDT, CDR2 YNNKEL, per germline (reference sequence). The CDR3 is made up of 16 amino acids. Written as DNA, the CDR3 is TGTGCCAGCAGCCCGTTTTTCGCGGGGGGCGCTAATGAGCAGTTCTTC. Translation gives CASSPFFAGGANEQFF.

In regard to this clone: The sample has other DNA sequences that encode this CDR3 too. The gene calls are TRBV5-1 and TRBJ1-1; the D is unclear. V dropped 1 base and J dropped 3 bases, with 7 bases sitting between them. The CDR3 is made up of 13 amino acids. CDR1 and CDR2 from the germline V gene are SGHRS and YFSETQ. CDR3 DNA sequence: TGCGCCAGCAGCTTGAAACTGGACACTGAAGCTTTCTTT. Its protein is CASSLKLDTEAFF.

The CDR3 loop reads CASSAGNQPQHF. The CDR3 DNA reads TGTGCCAGCAGTGCAGGGAATCAGCCCCAGCATTTT. The genes are TRBV25-1 and TRBJ1-5, with D maybe TRBD1 (5 bases). CDR1 and CDR2 from the germline V gene are MGHDK and SYGVNS. CDR3 length equals 12 residues. Trimming removed 4 bases at V and 4 bases at J, with 5 bases between.

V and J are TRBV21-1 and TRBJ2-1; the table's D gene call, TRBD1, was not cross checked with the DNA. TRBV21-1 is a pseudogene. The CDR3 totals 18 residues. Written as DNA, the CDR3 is TGTGCCAGCAGCAAAGGAGGGATGGGGACAGGGCCGTACAATGAGCAGTTCTTC. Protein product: CASSKGGMGTGPYNEQFF.

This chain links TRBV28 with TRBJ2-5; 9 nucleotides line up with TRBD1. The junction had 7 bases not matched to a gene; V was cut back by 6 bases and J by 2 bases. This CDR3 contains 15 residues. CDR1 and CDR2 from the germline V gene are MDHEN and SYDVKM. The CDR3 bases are TGTGCCAGCAGAAAGAACAGGGGGCGACAAGAGACCCAGTACTTC. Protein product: CASRKNRGRQETQYF.

This CDR3 is CASSVQTGGNTEAFF. The CDR3 DNA is TGTGCCAGCAGCGTCCAGACAGGGGGCAACACTGAAGCTTTCTTT. The chain uses TRBV11-2 and TRBJ1-1; 10 bases match TRBD1. Germline V gene lookup returns CDR1 SGHAT and CDR2 FQNNGV. The V and J ends lost 5 bases and 2 bases, in that order; junction bases with no gene match: 5. The CDR3 has 15 amino acids.

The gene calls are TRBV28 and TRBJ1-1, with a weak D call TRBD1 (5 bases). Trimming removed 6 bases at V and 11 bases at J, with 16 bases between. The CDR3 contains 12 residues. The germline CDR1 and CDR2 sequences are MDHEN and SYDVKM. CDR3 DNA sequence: TGTGCCAGCAGATTAACAGGTGCCGCCGCTTTCTTT. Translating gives CASRLTGAAAFF.

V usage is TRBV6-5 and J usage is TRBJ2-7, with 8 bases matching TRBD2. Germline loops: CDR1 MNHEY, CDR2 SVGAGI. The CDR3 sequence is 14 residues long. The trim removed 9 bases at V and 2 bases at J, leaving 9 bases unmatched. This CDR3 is CASERTSKTYEQYF. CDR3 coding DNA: TGTGCCAGTGAAAGGACTAGCAAAACCTACGAGCAGTACTTC.

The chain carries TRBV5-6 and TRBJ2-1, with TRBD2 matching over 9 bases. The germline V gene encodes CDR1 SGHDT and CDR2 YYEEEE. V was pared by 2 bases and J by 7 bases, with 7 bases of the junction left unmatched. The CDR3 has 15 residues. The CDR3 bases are TGTGCCAGCAGCTTAGGTAGCGGGGGAGGTAATGAGCAGTTCTTC. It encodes CASSLGSGGGNEQFF.

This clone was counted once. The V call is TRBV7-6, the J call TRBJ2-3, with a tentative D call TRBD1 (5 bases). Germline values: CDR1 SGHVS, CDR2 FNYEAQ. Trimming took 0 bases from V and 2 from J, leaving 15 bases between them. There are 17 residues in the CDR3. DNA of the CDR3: TGTGCCAGCAGCTTAGCGAGCGACAGAGCCCTCACAGATACGCAGTATTTT. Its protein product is CASSLASDRALTDTQYF.

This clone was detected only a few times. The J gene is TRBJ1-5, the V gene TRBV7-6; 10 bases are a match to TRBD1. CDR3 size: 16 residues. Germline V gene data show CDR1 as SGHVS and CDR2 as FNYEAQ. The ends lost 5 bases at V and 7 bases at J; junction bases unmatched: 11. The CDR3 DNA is TGTGCCAGCAGCCCCTGGGGGACAGGGGTAGGCCAGCCCCAGCATTTT. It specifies CASSPWGTGVGQPQHF.

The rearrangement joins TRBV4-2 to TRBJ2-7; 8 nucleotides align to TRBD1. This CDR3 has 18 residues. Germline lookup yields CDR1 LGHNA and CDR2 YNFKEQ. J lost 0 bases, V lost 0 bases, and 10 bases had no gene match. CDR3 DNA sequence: TGTGCCAGCAGCCAAGATTCCGGGGGACAGGTAGGCTCCTACGAGCAGTACTTC. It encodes CASSQDSGGQVGSYEQYF.

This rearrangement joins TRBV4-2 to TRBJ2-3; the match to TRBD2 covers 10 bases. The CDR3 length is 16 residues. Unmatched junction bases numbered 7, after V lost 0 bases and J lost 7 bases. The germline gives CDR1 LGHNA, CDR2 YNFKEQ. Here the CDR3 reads CASSQEVTSGANTQYF. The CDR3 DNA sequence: TGTGCCAGCAGCCAAGAGGTCACTAGCGGGGCTAATACGCAGTATTTT.

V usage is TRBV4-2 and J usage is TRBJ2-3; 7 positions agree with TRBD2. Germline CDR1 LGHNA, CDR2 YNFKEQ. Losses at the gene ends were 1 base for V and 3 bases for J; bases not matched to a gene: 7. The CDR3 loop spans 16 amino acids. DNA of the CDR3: TGTGCCAGCAGCCAAGTACAAGGAGCGGGAACAGATACGCAGTATTTT. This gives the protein CASSQVQGAGTDTQYF.